The rows below give T cell receptor beta chains drawn from one sample of a study of T-cell reconstitution after alpha-beta-depleted transplantation in children. Each CDR3 protein gets one entry after TCRdb re-called the PCR reads with MiXCR. Among 300,000 to 400,000 distinct CDR3 sequences listed, around 25% were seen once. This specimen was PBMCs, mostly from graft donor cells, taken 180 days after TCRalphabeta/CD19-depleted stem cell transplant. The origin of the receptors is a male patient under 18 who had a stem cell transplant for acute lymphoblastic leukemia, so the T cells may come from the graft donor. Both conserved end residues are part of each CDR3. Fields, in order: CDR3 length, J gene, clone size, D gene, V gene, CDR3 DNA, CDR3 protein. The D gene is left open where the match is weak. Clone size appears in some rows only: once, few, many, or a class for an expanded clone.

cdr3_length: 12
j_call: TRBJ2-7
clone_size: -
d_call: -
v_call: TRBV27
cdr3_nt: TGTGCCAGCAGTTTATCGGGCGACGAGCAGTACTTC
cdr3_aa: CASSLSGDEQYF

cdr3_length: 17
j_call: TRBJ2-1
clone_size: many
d_call: TRBD2
v_call: TRBV7-6
cdr3_nt: TGTGCCAGCAGCCCCTGGCAGTCTAGCGGGAGGGCATGGGAGCAGTTCTTC
cdr3_aa: CASSPWQSSGRAWEQFF

cdr3_length: 13
j_call: TRBJ2-1
clone_size: -
d_call: TRBD2
v_call: TRBV27
cdr3_nt: TGTGCCAGCAGTTCACTAGCGGAAAATGAGCAGTTCTTC
cdr3_aa: CASSSLAENEQFF

cdr3_length: 15
j_call: TRBJ2-7
clone_size: few
d_call: TRBD1
v_call: TRBV5-5
cdr3_nt: TGTGCCAGCAGATATTCGACAGGGGGCAGGGACGAGCAGTACTTC
cdr3_aa: CASRYSTGGRDEQYF

cdr3_length: 14
j_call: TRBJ1-1
clone_size: -
d_call: -
v_call: TRBV29-1
cdr3_nt: TGCAGCGCGACAGACATTTCCGCCTACACTGAAGCTTTCTTT
cdr3_aa: CSATDISAYTEAFF

cdr3_length: 17
j_call: TRBJ2-1
clone_size: -
d_call: TRBD1
v_call: TRBV4-1
cdr3_nt: TGCGCCAGCAGCCAAGTTCTGGGGACAGGGATCTACAATGAGCAGTTCTTC
cdr3_aa: CASSQVLGTGIYNEQFF

cdr3_length: 14
j_call: TRBJ2-1
clone_size: few
d_call: -
v_call: TRBV25-1
cdr3_nt: TGTGCCAGCAGTAGTACAGGGTGGTACAATGAGCAGTTCTTC
cdr3_aa: CASSSTGWYNEQFF

cdr3_length: 14
j_call: TRBJ2-7
clone_size: -
d_call: TRBD2
v_call: TRBV9
cdr3_nt: TGTGCCAGCAGCGTAGGTAGCGGGAGGTACGAGCAGTACTTC
cdr3_aa: CASSVGSGRYEQYF

cdr3_length: 18
j_call: TRBJ2-3
clone_size: few
d_call: -
v_call: TRBV6-5
cdr3_nt: TGTGCCAGCAGTTACTCGGCACCCAACCACCCCCTTACAGATACGCAGTATTTT
cdr3_aa: CASSYSAPNHPLTDTQYF

cdr3_length: 14
j_call: TRBJ2-7
clone_size: -
d_call: -
v_call: TRBV20-1
cdr3_nt: TGCAGTGCTTCTCCCGTTGGGGATCTCTACGAGCAGTACTTC
cdr3_aa: CSASPVGDLYEQYF

cdr3_length: 15
j_call: TRBJ2-7
clone_size: few
d_call: TRBD2
v_call: TRBV4-1
cdr3_nt: TGCGCCAGCAGCCAAGAATTGAGCGGGGCCTACGAGCAGTACTTC
cdr3_aa: CASSQELSGAYEQYF

cdr3_length: 15
j_call: TRBJ1-1
clone_size: -
d_call: -
v_call: TRBV9
cdr3_nt: TGTGCCAGCAGTCTCCTGGGGGGATTTAACACTGAAGCTTTCTTT
cdr3_aa: CASSLLGGFNTEAFF

cdr3_length: 16
j_call: TRBJ2-1
clone_size: -
d_call: -
v_call: TRBV9
cdr3_nt: TGTGCCAGCAGCGTCTTCTTCCAAGCGGTAGTCAATGAGCAGTTCTTC
cdr3_aa: CASSVFFQAVVNEQFF

cdr3_length: 16
j_call: TRBJ2-1
clone_size: -
d_call: -
v_call: TRBV3-1
cdr3_nt: TGTGCCAGCAGCCAAGTTTTTGGGATATCCTACAATGAGCAGTTCTTC
cdr3_aa: CASSQVFGISYNEQFF

cdr3_length: 13
j_call: TRBJ2-3
clone_size: -
d_call: -
v_call: TRBV29-1
cdr3_nt: TGCAGCCCCCGGGACTCCCGCACAGATACGCAGTATTTT
cdr3_aa: CSPRDSRTDTQYF

cdr3_length: 16
j_call: TRBJ1-6
clone_size: -
d_call: -
v_call: TRBV7-3
cdr3_nt: TGTGCCAGCAGCTTAACTGGTGGGACCAGAGGTTCACCCCTCCACTTT
cdr3_aa: CASSLTGGTRGSPLHF

cdr3_length: 14
j_call: TRBJ2-5
clone_size: few
d_call: TRBD2
v_call: TRBV5-1
cdr3_nt: TGCGCCAGCAGCTTTAGCGGGAGGGATGAGACCCAGTACTTC
cdr3_aa: CASSFSGRDETQYF

cdr3_length: 16
j_call: TRBJ1-3
clone_size: -
d_call: TRBD1
v_call: TRBV7-8
cdr3_nt: TGTGCCAGCAGCACTCACACAGGGGGCGGAGGAAACACCATATATTTT
cdr3_aa: CASSTHTGGGGNTIYF

cdr3_length: 16
j_call: TRBJ2-7
clone_size: few
d_call: TRBD2
v_call: TRBV12-3/TRBV12-4
cdr3_nt: TGTGCCAGCAGTCTCATTGAGACTAGCTGGTACTACGAGCAGTACTTC
cdr3_aa: CASSLIETSWYYEQYF

cdr3_length: 13
j_call: TRBJ2-3
clone_size: -
d_call: -
v_call: TRBV7-3
cdr3_nt: TGTGCCAGCAGTTCCAATACTGCAGATACGCAGTATTTT
cdr3_aa: CASSSNTADTQYF

cdr3_length: 18
j_call: TRBJ1-1
clone_size: -
d_call: -
v_call: TRBV2
cdr3_nt: TGTGCCAGCAGTTTAGGTGTCGGGGTTTTCCGCGAGAACACTGAAGCTTTCTTT
cdr3_aa: CASSLGVGVFRENTEAFF

cdr3_length: 16
j_call: TRBJ2-3
clone_size: -
d_call: TRBD1
v_call: TRBV6-5
cdr3_nt: TGTGCCAGCAGTTACTCTGACAGGGCAAGCACAGATACGCAGTATTTT
cdr3_aa: CASSYSDRASTDTQYF

cdr3_length: 11
j_call: TRBJ2-7
clone_size: few
d_call: -
v_call: TRBV20-1
cdr3_nt: TGCAGTGCTAGAGGTGGGGACGAGCAGTACTTC
cdr3_aa: CSARGGDEQYF

cdr3_length: 15
j_call: TRBJ1-2
clone_size: few
d_call: -
v_call: TRBV4-1
cdr3_nt: TGCGCCAGCAGCCAAGATGGGGCAGGGACCTATGGCTACACCTTC
cdr3_aa: CASSQDGAGTYGYTF

cdr3_length: 15
j_call: TRBJ2-7
clone_size: -
d_call: TRBD1
v_call: TRBV6-1
cdr3_nt: TGTGCCAGCAGTGAGGGACAGGGGCCTATCTACGAGCAGTACTTC
cdr3_aa: CASSEGQGPIYEQYF

cdr3_length: 14
j_call: TRBJ2-1
clone_size: -
d_call: TRBD1
v_call: TRBV7-3
cdr3_nt: TGTGCCAGCAGCTCCTCTACAGGGGCGCATGAGCAGTTCTTC
cdr3_aa: CASSSSTGAHEQFF

cdr3_length: 13
j_call: TRBJ2-3
clone_size: few
d_call: -
v_call: TRBV10-3
cdr3_nt: TGTGCCACCAAGGGGGGAAACCAAGATACGCAGTATTTT
cdr3_aa: CATKGGNQDTQYF

cdr3_length: 14
j_call: TRBJ1-5
clone_size: -
d_call: -
v_call: TRBV20-1
cdr3_nt: TGCAGTGCTAGTTCGATAAACAGCTTGCAGCCCCAGCATTTT
cdr3_aa: CSASSINSLQPQHF

cdr3_length: 16
j_call: TRBJ2-3
clone_size: few
d_call: TRBD2
v_call: TRBV5-1
cdr3_nt: TGCGCCAGCAGCTTGCCCTTTGCGGGAGCGGCAGATACGCAGTATTTT
cdr3_aa: CASSLPFAGAADTQYF

cdr3_length: 15
j_call: TRBJ2-2
clone_size: -
d_call: -
v_call: TRBV20-1
cdr3_nt: TGCAGTGCTAGAGCCCGGTGGGCTCCTAGCCGGGAGCTGTTTTTT
cdr3_aa: CSARARWAPSRELFF

cdr3_length: 14
j_call: TRBJ2-5
clone_size: many
d_call: -
v_call: TRBV28
cdr3_nt: TGTGCCAGCCTTGGGCAGGACCAGAGGGAGACCCAGTACTTC
cdr3_aa: CASLGQDQRETQYF

cdr3_length: 15
j_call: TRBJ2-1
clone_size: -
d_call: -
v_call: TRBV27
cdr3_nt: TGTGCCAGCAGTCCAGCGGAGAGCTCCTACAATGAGCAGTTCTTC
cdr3_aa: CASSPAESSYNEQFF

cdr3_length: 14
j_call: TRBJ2-6
clone_size: -
d_call: -
v_call: TRBV11-2
cdr3_nt: TGTGCCAGCAGCTCTTACTCTGGGGTCAACGTCCTGACTTTC
cdr3_aa: CASSSYSGVNVLTF

cdr3_length: 11
j_call: TRBJ2-3
clone_size: few
d_call: -
v_call: TRBV12-3/TRBV12-4
cdr3_nt: TGTGCCAGCAGTGGGGCAGATACGCAGTATTTT
cdr3_aa: CASSGADTQYF

cdr3_length: 15
j_call: TRBJ2-7
clone_size: -
d_call: TRBD1
v_call: TRBV7-9
cdr3_nt: TGTGCCAGCAGCCCCGACTCGGGACAGGGGGGCGAGCAGTACTTC
cdr3_aa: CASSPDSGQGGEQYF

cdr3_length: 15
j_call: TRBJ2-1
clone_size: few
d_call: -
v_call: TRBV27
cdr3_nt: TGTGCCAGCAGTCAGGGCGGGGGCATGGCTAATGAGCAGTTCTTC
cdr3_aa: CASSQGGGMANEQFF

cdr3_length: 17
j_call: TRBJ2-7
clone_size: few
d_call: -
v_call: TRBV12-3/TRBV12-4
cdr3_nt: TGTGCCAGCAGTTTAGCGCTTGACTCCTTATACTCCTACGAGCAGTACTTC
cdr3_aa: CASSLALDSLYSYEQYF

cdr3_length: 18
j_call: TRBJ1-1
clone_size: few
d_call: -
v_call: TRBV7-9
cdr3_nt: TGTGCCAGCAGCCACATCCTCAACTTTGGGGTCACGAACACTGAAGCTTTCTTT
cdr3_aa: CASSHILNFGVTNTEAFF

cdr3_length: 16
j_call: TRBJ2-2
clone_size: -
d_call: TRBD2
v_call: TRBV5-1
cdr3_nt: TGCGCCAGCAGCCCGGGGGTAGCGGGAGTCCCCGGGGAGCTGTTTTTT
cdr3_aa: CASSPGVAGVPGELFF

cdr3_length: 16
j_call: TRBJ1-5
clone_size: -
d_call: -
v_call: TRBV15
cdr3_nt: TGTGCCACCAGCAGAGATATGCAGATCCCCAATCAGCCCCAGCATTTT
cdr3_aa: CATSRDMQIPNQPQHF

cdr3_length: 16
j_call: TRBJ2-5
clone_size: few
d_call: TRBD2
v_call: TRBV7-9
cdr3_nt: TGTGCCAGCAGCCGTTTTTTTACTAGCGTTCAAGAGACCCAGTACTTC
cdr3_aa: CASSRFFTSVQETQYF

cdr3_length: 13
j_call: TRBJ2-7
clone_size: -
d_call: -
v_call: TRBV10-3
cdr3_nt: TGTGCCATCAGTGAGCGGTCGACCTACGATCAGTACTTC
cdr3_aa: CAISERSTYDQYF

cdr3_length: 11
j_call: TRBJ2-3
clone_size: many
d_call: -
v_call: TRBV10-3
cdr3_nt: TGTGCCATCAAAGTCACAGATACGCAGTATTTT
cdr3_aa: CAIKVTDTQYF

cdr3_length: 18
j_call: TRBJ1-2
clone_size: -
d_call: -
v_call: TRBV5-6
cdr3_nt: TGTGCCAGCAGCTTGGGGATACAGGAGCGACGTACTAACTATGGCTACACCTTC
cdr3_aa: CASSLGIQERRTNYGYTF

cdr3_length: 14
j_call: TRBJ2-7
clone_size: -
d_call: -
v_call: TRBV4-1
cdr3_nt: TGCGCCAGCAGCCCAATAGGGATGGTCCCCGAGCAGTACTTC
cdr3_aa: CASSPIGMVPEQYF

cdr3_length: 16
j_call: TRBJ2-4
clone_size: few
d_call: -
v_call: TRBV29-1
cdr3_nt: TGCAGCGTTGATCGGCCCCTTCGGGTAGCCAAAAACATTCAGTACTTC
cdr3_aa: CSVDRPLRVAKNIQYF

cdr3_length: 18
j_call: TRBJ1-5
clone_size: many
d_call: TRBD1
v_call: TRBV4-2
cdr3_nt: TGTGCCAGCAGCCAAGATCCAGACAGGGGGCCCCGTTATCAGCCCCAGCATTTT
cdr3_aa: CASSQDPDRGPRYQPQHF

cdr3_length: 15
j_call: TRBJ1-2
clone_size: -
d_call: -
v_call: TRBV5-1
cdr3_nt: TGCGCCAGCAGGAGGACAGCCATAGCTAACTATGGCTACACCTTC
cdr3_aa: CASRRTAIANYGYTF

cdr3_length: 17
j_call: TRBJ1-2
clone_size: -
d_call: TRBD1
v_call: TRBV7-2
cdr3_nt: TGTGCCAGCAGCTTAGCGGATAGGAGACAGGGAACAAACGGCTACACCTTC
cdr3_aa: CASSLADRRQGTNGYTF

cdr3_length: 15
j_call: TRBJ2-3
clone_size: -
d_call: -
v_call: TRBV11-3
cdr3_nt: TGTGCCAGCAGCTTAACAGGTAGAAGAACAGATGCGCAGTATTTT
cdr3_aa: CASSLTGRRTDAQYF

cdr3_length: 14
j_call: TRBJ2-2
clone_size: -
d_call: -
v_call: TRBV29-1
cdr3_nt: TGCAGCGCCCGGTCGGGACTCCTGACCGGGGAGCTGTTTTTT
cdr3_aa: CSARSGLLTGELFF